The next 8 T cell receptor beta chains were all read from a single sample in a study of CD8 T cells in Susac syndrome. After extraction with the RNeasy kit, about 0.45 to 1 ug of the RNA was reverse transcribed using random hexamers. TCRdb recomputed calls from the immunoSEQ multiplex PCR reads with MiXCR, one row per CDR3 protein. The sample gives a few hundred thousand distinct CDR3 sequences, just under 95% of which show up once; just over 0.08% is in the top ten. Material: CD4+ T cells from PBMCs. Every receptor here comes from a human donor with multiple sclerosis.

The chain carries TRBV20-1 and TRBJ1-2, with D possibly being TRBD1 (5 bases). Germline CDR1 is DFQATT and CDR2 is SNEGSKA (reference sequence). V lost 2 bases and J lost 8, with 21 bases in between. The CDR3 spans 15 residues. CDR3 protein: CSARTGPPGVTGYTF. Written as DNA, the CDR3 is TGCAGTGCTAGAACAGGCCCTCCGGGAGTTACCGGCTACACCTTC.

The chain links TRBV2 to TRBJ1-1; D is undetermined. CDR1 is SNHLY and CDR2 is FYNNEI in the germline V gene. CDR3 length: 13 residues. V shed 10 bases and J shed 2 bases, with 14 bases lying between them. CDR3 sequence: CATKTTENTEAFF. CDR3 bases: TGTGCCACCAAAACGACGGAAAACACTGAAGCTTTCTTT.

V is TRBV29-1 and J is TRBJ1-2; the D is unclear. The CDR3 is made up of 12 amino acids. The V end lost 8 bases, the J end lost 7 bases, and 17 bases lay between the germline ends. The germline V gene has CDR1 SQVTM and CDR2 ANQGSEA. For the CDR3, the DNA is TGCAGCATTGCTACGGGGTCTGGTGGCTACACCTTC. Its protein product is CSIATGSGGYTF.

V gene TRBV2 combines with J gene TRBJ1-2, with D uncertain. CDR3 length: 14 amino acids. Germline values: CDR1 SNHLY, CDR2 FYNNEI. The V gene lost 6 bases and the J gene lost 8 bases, with 19 bases spanning the gap. CDR3 amino acids: CASSPRREGSGYTF. The CDR3 coding sequence is TGTGCCAGCAGCCCACGCCGTGAAGGGAGCGGCTACACCTTC.

The V and J genes are TRBV3-1 and TRBJ2-1; possibly TRBD2 for D (5 bases). V was pared by 4 bases and J by 13 bases, with 11 bases between. Germline CDR1 LGHDT, CDR2 YNNKEL (reference sequence). This CDR3 is 11 amino acids long. Written as DNA, the CDR3 is TGTGCCAGCAGCCCGGGGAGCCTCCAGTTCTTC. Its translation: CASSPGSLQFF.

The chain links TRBV5-6 to TRBJ1-1; D possibly corresponds to TRBD1 (5 bases). Germline V gene sequence: CDR1 SGHDT, CDR2 YYEEEE. The V end lost 4 bases, the J end lost 0 bases, and 13 bases lay between the germline ends. The CDR3 consists of 15 residues. CDR3 sequence reads: CASSSSRQMNTEAFF. DNA for the CDR3: TGTGCCAGCAGCAGTTCCCGACAGATGAACACTGAAGCTTTCTTT.

V is TRBV20-1 and J is TRBJ2-1; possibly TRBD2 for D (6 bases). Germline-derived CDR1 and CDR2 are DFQATT and SNEGSKA (reference sequence). The CDR3 is 15 amino acids. V was clipped by 3 bases and J by 1 base, with 13 bases between them. CDR3 in amino acids: CSARDYDGSYNEQFF. In DNA, the CDR3 is TGCAGTGCTAGGGACTACGATGGGTCCTACAATGAGCAGTTCTTC.

The chain uses TRBV7-8 and TRBJ1-2, with D possibly TRBD1 on 6 matching bases. The length of the CDR3 is 16 residues. Trimming left V 4 bases short and J 5 bases short, with 20 bases between. Germline CDR1 SGHVS, CDR2 FQNEAQ. In nucleotides, the CDR3 is TGTGCCAGCAGCTCCTCCGGGGGGGGCGCCCATTATGGCTACACCTTC. Translation: CASSSSGGGAHYGYTF.